These T cell receptor beta chains were read from a single sample in a study of T cells in Graves' hyperthyroidism and ophthalmopathy. In TCRdb, the multiplex PCR reads were re-called with MiXCR into one record per CDR3 protein. The sample lists hundreds of thousands of distinct CDR3 sequences; around 45% were seen once. Sequencing was done on a sample of peripheral blood or thyroid tissue (not recorded which). The receptors come from a young woman with Graves' hyperthyroidism. Both conserved end residues are part of each CDR3. D genes are given only for firm matches. Clone size is shown for a subset of rows, as once, few, many or a class of expanded clone.

>.|TRBV2|TRBJ1-2|.
TGTGCCAGCAGCGTCGAGAGGGTAGGGGGTGGCTACACCTTC
CASSVERVGGGYTF
>.|TRBV29-1|TRBJ2-7|.
TGCAGCGACGGGACCTACTACGAGCAGTACTTC
CSDGTYYEQYF
>many|TRBV29-1|TRBJ1-3|.
TGCAGCGTTACCCCGGGCCCTGGAAACACCATATATTTT
CSVTPGPGNTIYF
>few|TRBV10-3|TRBJ1-1|.
TGTGCCATCAGTGAGTCCGAGGGTGGGAGGTCTGAAGCTTTCTTT
CAISESEGGRSEAFF
>once|TRBV29-1|TRBJ1-6|.
TGCAGCGTTGAGCTTCATAACTATAATTCACCCCTCCACTTT
CSVELHNYNSPLHF
>.|TRBV20-1|TRBJ2-5|.
TGCAGTGCTATAACCCCGCAGGGGAACCAAGAGACCCAGTACTTC
CSAITPQGNQETQYF
>few|TRBV29-1|TRBJ1-2|.
TGCAGCGTTGAATATCCAGGAAACTATGGCTACACCTTC
CSVEYPGNYGYTF
>.|TRBV9|TRBJ2-7|TRBD1
TGTGCCAGCTCACCATTACAGGGGCAGTCCGAGCAGTACTTC
CASSPLQGQSEQYF
>few|TRBV7-2|TRBJ2-7|.
TGTGCCAGCAGCTGGAGGGGCGGGATGGCTGTCTACGAGCAGTACTTC
CASSWRGGMAVYEQYF
>.|TRBV5-1|TRBJ1-2|TRBD1
TGCGCCAGCAGCTTCACAGGGGGCCGGAATGGCTACACCTTC
CASSFTGGRNGYTF
>.|TRBV19|TRBJ2-7|.
TGTGCCAGTAGTATAGCGGGAAGCGGCTACGAGCAGTACTTC
CASSIAGSGYEQYF
>few|TRBV20-1|TRBJ1-1|.
TGCAGTGCTATTTTCCAGTTTGATGTAAGCACTGAAGCTTTCTTT
CSAIFQFDVSTEAFF
>few|TRBV20-1|TRBJ2-7|.
TGCAGTGCCTTCGGCGGGGCCTCCTACGAGCAGTACTTC
CSAFGGASYEQYF
>.|TRBV5-1|TRBJ2-6|.
TGCGCCAGCAAGCCTGGCTCTGGGGCCAACGTCCTGACTTTC
CASKPGSGANVLTF
>many|TRBV25-1|TRBJ1-1|.
TGTGCCAGCACGCTTGGGACTGAAGCTTTCTTT
CASTLGTEAFF
>.|TRBV10-3|TRBJ2-7|TRBD1
TGTGCCATCACCGAAGGGACAGACTACGAGCAGTACTTC
CAITEGTDYEQYF
>.|TRBV25-1|TRBJ1-4|TRBD1
TGTGCCAGCAAAAAGACAGGGGCAACTAATGAAAAACTGTTTTTT
CASKKTGATNEKLFF
>few|TRBV2|TRBJ2-7|TRBD1
TGTGCCAGCAGTGAAGTTGAGGGGGCGGACTCCTACGAGCAGTACTTC
CASSEVEGADSYEQYF
>few|TRBV25-1|TRBJ1-2|.
TGTGCCAGCAGCCCAGGGACCTATGGCTACACCTTC
CASSPGTYGYTF
>.|TRBV7-2|TRBJ1-2|.
TGTGCCAGCAGCCCTCCCCACGGGTTGGGCTATGGCTACACCTTC
CASSPPHGLGYGYTF
>.|TRBV7-6|TRBJ1-6|.
TGTGCCAGCAGCTCTGGGACTCAGACGAGTTCACCCCTCCACTTT
CASSSGTQTSSPLHF
>.|TRBV20-1|TRBJ2-7|.
TGCAGTGCTAGAGATCACGGGTTGAGCTCCTACGAGCAGTACTTC
CSARDHGLSSYEQYF
>.|TRBV10-3|TRBJ2-3|.
TGTGCCATCAGGGACCAGGTCAAGTCCCTCACAGATACGCAGTATTTT
CAIRDQVKSLTDTQYF
>few|TRBV9|TRBJ1-1|TRBD1
TGTGCCAGCAGCCCCTCCGGGACAGCGAACACTGAAGCTTTCTTT
CASSPSGTANTEAFF
>few|TRBV20-1|TRBJ2-6|.
TGCAGTGCTAGAGTGGCCCGGGACGACTCTGGGGCCAACGTCCTGACTTTC
CSARVARDDSGANVLTF
>many|TRBV9|TRBJ1-6|.
TGTGCCAGCAGCGTGGGCAGGGAGGGGTCACCCCTCCACTTT
CASSVGREGSPLHF
>many|TRBV29-1|TRBJ1-1|.
TGCAGCGTTGCCCTCGGGACCGATAACACTGAAGCTTTCTTT
CSVALGTDNTEAFF
>.|TRBV29-1|TRBJ2-5|.
TGCAGCCAACCAAACAGGGAAGAGACCCAGTACTTC
CSQPNREETQYF